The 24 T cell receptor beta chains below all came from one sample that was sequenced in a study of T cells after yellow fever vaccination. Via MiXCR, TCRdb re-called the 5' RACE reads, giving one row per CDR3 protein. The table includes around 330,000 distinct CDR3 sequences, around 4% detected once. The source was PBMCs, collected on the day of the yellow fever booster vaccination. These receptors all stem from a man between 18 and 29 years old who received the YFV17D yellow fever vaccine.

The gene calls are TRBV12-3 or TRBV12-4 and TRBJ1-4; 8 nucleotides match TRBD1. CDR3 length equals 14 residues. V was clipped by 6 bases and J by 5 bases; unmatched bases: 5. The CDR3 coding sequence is TGTGCCAGCAGCCGCGACAGGGGAAATGAAAAACTGTTTTTT. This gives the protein CASSRDRGNEKLFF.

The CDR3 is CASSGVGVDTQYF. CDR3 sequence (DNA): TGTGCCAGCAGCGGCGTAGGTGTAGATACGCAGTATTTT. The chain is built from TRBV5-8 and TRBJ2-3; D is uncertain. CDR3 size: 13 residues. CDR1 and CDR2 (germline): SGHTS, YDEGEE. Trimming shortened V by 4 bases and J by 5 bases, and 11 bases separated the two germline ends.

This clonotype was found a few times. The CDR3 DNA follows: TGTGCCAGCAGACCGGCTTCTAATGAAAAACTGTTTTTT. Translating gives CASRPASNEKLFF. This rearrangement joins TRBV12-3 or TRBV12-4 to TRBJ1-4; D unclear. The V end was cut by 6 bases, the J end by 3 bases, with 8 bases between. The CDR3 runs 13 residues.

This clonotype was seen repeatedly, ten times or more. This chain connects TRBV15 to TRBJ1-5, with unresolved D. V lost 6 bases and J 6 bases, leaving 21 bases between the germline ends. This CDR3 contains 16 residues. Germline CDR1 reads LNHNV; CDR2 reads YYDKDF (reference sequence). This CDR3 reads CATSLSLGREGQPQHF. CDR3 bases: TGTGCCACCAGTTTGAGCCTGGGAAGGGAGGGTCAGCCCCAGCATTTT.

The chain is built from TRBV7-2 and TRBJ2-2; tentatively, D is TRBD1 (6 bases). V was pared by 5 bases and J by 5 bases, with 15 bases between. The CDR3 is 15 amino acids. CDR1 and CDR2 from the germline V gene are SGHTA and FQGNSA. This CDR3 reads CASSPYPGVTGELFF. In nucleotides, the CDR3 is TGTGCCAGCAGCCCCTACCCAGGGGTGACCGGGGAGCTGTTTTTT.

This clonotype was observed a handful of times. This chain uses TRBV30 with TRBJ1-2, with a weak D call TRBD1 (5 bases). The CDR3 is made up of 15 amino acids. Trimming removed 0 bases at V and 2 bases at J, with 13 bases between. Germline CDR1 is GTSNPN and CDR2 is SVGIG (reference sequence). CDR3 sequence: CAWSVQGEANYGYTF. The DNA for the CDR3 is TGTGCCTGGAGTGTTCAGGGAGAAGCCAACTATGGCTACACCTTC. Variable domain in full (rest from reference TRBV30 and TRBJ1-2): SQTIHQWPATLVQPVGSPLSLECTVEGTSNPNLYWYRQAAGRGLQLLFYSVGIGQISSEVPQNLSASRPQDRQFILSSKKLLLSDSGFYLCAWSVQGEANYGYTFGSGTRLTVV.

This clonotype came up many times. The CDR3 region is CASSPGQGYEKLFF. In nucleotides, the CDR3 is TGTGCCAGCAGCCCTGGACAGGGATATGAAAAACTGTTTTTT. The chain joins TRBV12-3 or TRBV12-4 to TRBJ1-4; TRBD1 matches 8 bases. The CDR3 contains 14 residues. V lost 6 bases, J lost 6 bases, and 6 bases stayed unmatched.

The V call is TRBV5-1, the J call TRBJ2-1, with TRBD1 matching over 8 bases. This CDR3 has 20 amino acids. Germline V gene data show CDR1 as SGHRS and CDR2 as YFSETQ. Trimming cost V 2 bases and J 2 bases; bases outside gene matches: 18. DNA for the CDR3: TGCGCCAGCAGCTTTCGTAGGACAGGGATCCATTTAATACCCTACAATGAGCAGTTCTTC. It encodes CASSFRRTGIHLIPYNEQFF.

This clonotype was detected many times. DNA of the CDR3: TGCGCCAGCAGCTCCGGACAGGGAGGAGCCAAAAACATTCAGTACTTC. This encodes CASSSGQGGAKNIQYF. This rearrangement joins TRBV5-1 to TRBJ2-4, with TRBD1 identical over 8 bases. CDR1 and CDR2 from the germline V gene are SGHRS and YFSETQ. V shed 3 bases, J shed 0 bases, and the junction held 5 bases outside the gene matches. The CDR3 extends over 16 amino acids.

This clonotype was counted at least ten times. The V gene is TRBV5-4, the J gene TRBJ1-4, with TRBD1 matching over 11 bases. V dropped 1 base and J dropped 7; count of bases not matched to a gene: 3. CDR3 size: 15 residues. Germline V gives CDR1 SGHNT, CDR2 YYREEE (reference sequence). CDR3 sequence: CASSLLGTGGEKLFF. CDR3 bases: TGTGCCAGCAGCTTGCTCGGGACAGGGGGTGAAAAACTGTTTTTT.

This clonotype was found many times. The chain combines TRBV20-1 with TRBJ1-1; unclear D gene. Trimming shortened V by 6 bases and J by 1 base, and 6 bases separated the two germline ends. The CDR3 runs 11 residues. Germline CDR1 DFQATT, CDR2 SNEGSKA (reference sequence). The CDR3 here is CSAPWNTEAFF. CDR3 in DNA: TGCAGTGCCCCGTGGAACACTGAAGCTTTCTTT.

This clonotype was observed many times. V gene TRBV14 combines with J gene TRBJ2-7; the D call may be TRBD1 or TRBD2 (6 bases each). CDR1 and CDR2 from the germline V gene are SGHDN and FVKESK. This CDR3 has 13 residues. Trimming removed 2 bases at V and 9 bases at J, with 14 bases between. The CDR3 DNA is TGTGCCAGCAGCCAATCCCCCGGGGGCGTGCAGTACGTC. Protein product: CASSQSPGGVQYV.

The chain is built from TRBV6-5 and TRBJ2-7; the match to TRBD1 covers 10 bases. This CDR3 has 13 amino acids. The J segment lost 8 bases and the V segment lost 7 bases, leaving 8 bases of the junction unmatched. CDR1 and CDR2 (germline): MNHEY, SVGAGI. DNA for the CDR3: TGTGCCAGCACCTCCGGGGACAGGGGCCAGCAGTACTTC. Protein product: CASTSGDRGQQYF.

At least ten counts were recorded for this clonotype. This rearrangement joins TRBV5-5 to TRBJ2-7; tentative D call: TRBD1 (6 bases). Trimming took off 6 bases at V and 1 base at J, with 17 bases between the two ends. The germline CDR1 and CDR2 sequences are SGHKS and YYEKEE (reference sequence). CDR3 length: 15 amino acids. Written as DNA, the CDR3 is TGTGCCAGCACTAGACAGGCCACGGGGTCCTACGAGCAGTACTTC. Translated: CASTRQATGSYEQYF.

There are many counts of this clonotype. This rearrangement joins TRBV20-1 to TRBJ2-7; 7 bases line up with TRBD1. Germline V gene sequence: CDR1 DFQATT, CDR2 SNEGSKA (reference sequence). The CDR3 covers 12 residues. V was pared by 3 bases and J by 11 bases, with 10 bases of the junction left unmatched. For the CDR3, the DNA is TGCAGTGCTAGTTTGCCCCAGACAGGGAAGTACTTC. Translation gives CSASLPQTGKYF.

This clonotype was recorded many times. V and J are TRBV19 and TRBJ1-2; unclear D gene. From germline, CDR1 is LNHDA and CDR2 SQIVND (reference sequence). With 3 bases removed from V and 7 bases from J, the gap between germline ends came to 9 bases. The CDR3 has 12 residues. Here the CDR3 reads CASSIERVGYTF. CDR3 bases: TGTGCCAGTAGTATCGAAAGGGTTGGCTACACCTTC.

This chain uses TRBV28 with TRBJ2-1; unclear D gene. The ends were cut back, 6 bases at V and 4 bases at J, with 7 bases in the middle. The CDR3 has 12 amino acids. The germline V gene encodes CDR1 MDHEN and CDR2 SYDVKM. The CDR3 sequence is CASRQKYNEQFF. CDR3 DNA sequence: TGTGCCAGCAGGCAGAAGTACAATGAGCAGTTCTTC.

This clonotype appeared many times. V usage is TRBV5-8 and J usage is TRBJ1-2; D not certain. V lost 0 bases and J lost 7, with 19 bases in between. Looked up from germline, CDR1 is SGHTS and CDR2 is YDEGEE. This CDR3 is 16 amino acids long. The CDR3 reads CASSLGGSGLGFGYTF. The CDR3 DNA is TGTGCCAGCAGCTTGGGCGGGAGCGGATTGGGTTTTGGCTACACCTTC.

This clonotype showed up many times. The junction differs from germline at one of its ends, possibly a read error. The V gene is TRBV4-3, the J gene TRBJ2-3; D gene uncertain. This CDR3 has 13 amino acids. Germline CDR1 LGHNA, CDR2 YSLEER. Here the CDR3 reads CASSQDLTDIPFF. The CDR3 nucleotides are TGCGCCAGCAGCCAAGATCTGACTGACATACCTTTTTTT.

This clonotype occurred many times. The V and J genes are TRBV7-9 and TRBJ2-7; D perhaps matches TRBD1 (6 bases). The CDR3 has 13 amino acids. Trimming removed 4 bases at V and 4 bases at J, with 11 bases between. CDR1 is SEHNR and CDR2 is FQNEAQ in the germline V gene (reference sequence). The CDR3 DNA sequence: TGTGCCAGCAGCTCTCGTACAGGGTACGAGCAGTACGTC. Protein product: CASSSRTGYEQYV.

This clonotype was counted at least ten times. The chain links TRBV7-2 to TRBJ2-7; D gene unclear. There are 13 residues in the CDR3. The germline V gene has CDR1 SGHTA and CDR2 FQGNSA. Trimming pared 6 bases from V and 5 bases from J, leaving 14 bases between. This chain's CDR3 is CASRPGNVDEQYF. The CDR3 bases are TGTGCCAGCAGACCTGGGAATGTAGACGAGCAGTACTTC.

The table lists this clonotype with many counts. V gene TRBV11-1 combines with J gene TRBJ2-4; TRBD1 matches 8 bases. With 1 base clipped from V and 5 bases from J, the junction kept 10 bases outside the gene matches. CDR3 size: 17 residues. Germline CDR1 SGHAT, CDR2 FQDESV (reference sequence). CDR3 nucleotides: TGTGCCAGCAGCTTAGAAGCCCGGACAGGGTGGCAAAACATTCAGTACTTC. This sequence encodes CASSLEARTGWQNIQYF.

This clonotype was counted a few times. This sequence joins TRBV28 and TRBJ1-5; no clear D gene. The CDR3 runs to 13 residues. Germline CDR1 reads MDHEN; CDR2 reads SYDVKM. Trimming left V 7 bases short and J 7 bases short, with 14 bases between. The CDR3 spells CASNQPPSQPQHF. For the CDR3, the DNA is TGTGCCAGCAACCAACCCCCGTCGCAGCCCCAGCATTTT.

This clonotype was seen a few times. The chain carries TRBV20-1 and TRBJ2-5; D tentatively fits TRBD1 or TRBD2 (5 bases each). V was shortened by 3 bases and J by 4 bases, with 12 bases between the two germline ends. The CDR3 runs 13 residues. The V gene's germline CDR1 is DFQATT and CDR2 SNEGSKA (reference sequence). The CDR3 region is CSASRSGAETQYF. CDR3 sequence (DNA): TGCAGTGCTAGCCGGTCCGGGGCAGAGACCCAGTACTTC.